This TCR beta chain was captured by sequencing in a study of T-cell reconstitution after alpha-beta-depleted transplantation in children listed by TCRdb under 2016. In terms of the full investigation: The study quantitatively tracked T-cell immune reconstitution after TCRalphabeta/CD19-depleted allogeneic hematopoietic cell transplantation in children using TCR repertoire profiling. The research as a whole found: In some patients, high TCRbeta diversity at day 60 was attributed to recipient T cells and intrathymic progenitors that had survived conditioning. The frequencies of hyperexpanded clones fell over the following months, and after one year, T-cell counts and TCRbeta diversity were mostly attributed to newly produced T cells. The apparently early alphabetaT-cell count recovery about two months after transplant was reportedly dependent on only several hundred rapidly expanded clones derived from non-depleted graft cells.

Comment on this clonotype: Its antigen remains undetermined. No base quality information exists; no much larger clone differs at one position.

Libraries were built with PCR. Sequencing took place on an Illumina HiSeq 2500. To normalize quantification of the TCRbeta repertoire, the TCR libraries were built with molecular barcoding that relied on unique molecular identifiers. TCRdb reanalyzed the raw reads on its own, using fastp at Q25 for trimming and MiXCR for clone calling, and kept in-frame beta chains. CDR3 protein duplicates are merged, each entry listing the most common genes and DNA. This sample comprises around 78,000 distinct CDR3 sequences, 12% to 15% of them detected only once. The ten largest clones take up about 25% of the sample. CDR1 and CDR2, per the germline V gene (reference sequence), are SEHNR and FQNEAQ. From its cysteine to its phenylalanine, the CDR3 spans 15 amino acids. The retained sequence is limited to the CDR3, 45 bases, with the frame set at the first base. The junction carries 14 bases between V and J, which are trimmed by 1 base and 5 bases respectively.

In light of the paper, this sample's treatment or condition label describes: allogeneic hematopoietic cell transplantation with graft depleted of TCRalphabeta T cells and CD19 B cells. The transplant recipients were children given TCRalphabeta/CD19-depleted allogeneic hematopoietic cell grafts. The specimen comprised PBMCs, mostly from graft donor cells, sampled 180 days after TCRalphabeta/CD19-depleted stem cell transplant. The chain was built from TRBV7-9 and TRBJ1-1; the D gene is unclear. This clonotype originated in a male patient aged 2-9 years who had a stem cell transplant for acute lymphoblastic leukemia, so the T cells may come from the graft donor. The encoded CDR3 is CASSLGRVMWTEAFF. Here is the DNA: TGTGCCAGCAGCTTAGGAAGGGTAATGTGGACTGAAGCTTTCTTT.